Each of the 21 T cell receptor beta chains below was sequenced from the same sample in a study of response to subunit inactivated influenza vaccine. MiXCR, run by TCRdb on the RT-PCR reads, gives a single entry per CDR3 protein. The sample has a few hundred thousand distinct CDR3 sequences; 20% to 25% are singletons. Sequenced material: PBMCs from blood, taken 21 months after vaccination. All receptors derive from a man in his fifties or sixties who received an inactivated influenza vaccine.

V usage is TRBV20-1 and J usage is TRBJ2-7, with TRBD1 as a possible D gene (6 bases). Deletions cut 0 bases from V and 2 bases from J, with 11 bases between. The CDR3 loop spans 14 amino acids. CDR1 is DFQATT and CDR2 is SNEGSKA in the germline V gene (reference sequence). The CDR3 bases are TGCAGTGCTAGAGAACAGGGAACGGCCTACGAGCAGTACTTC. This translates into CSAREQGTAYEQYF.

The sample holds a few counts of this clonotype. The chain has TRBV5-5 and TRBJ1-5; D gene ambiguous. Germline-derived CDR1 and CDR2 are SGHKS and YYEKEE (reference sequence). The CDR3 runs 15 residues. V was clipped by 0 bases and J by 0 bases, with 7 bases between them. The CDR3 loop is CASSLEGVSNQPQHF. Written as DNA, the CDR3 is TGTGCCAGCAGCTTGGAAGGCGTTAGCAATCAGCCCCAGCATTTT.

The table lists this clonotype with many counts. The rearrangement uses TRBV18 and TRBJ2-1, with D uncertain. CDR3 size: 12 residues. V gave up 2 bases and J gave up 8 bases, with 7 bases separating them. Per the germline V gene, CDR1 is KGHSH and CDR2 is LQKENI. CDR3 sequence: CASSPVRDEQFF. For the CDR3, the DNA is TGTGCCAGCTCACCAGTCCGGGATGAGCAGTTCTTC.

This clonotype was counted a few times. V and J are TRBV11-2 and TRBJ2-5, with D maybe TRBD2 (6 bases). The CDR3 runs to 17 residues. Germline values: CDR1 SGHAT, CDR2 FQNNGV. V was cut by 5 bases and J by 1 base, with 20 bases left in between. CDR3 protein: CASSPLTGTPSQETQYF. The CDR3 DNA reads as TGTGCCAGCAGCCCACTTACCGGGACTCCAAGCCAAGAGACCCAGTACTTC.

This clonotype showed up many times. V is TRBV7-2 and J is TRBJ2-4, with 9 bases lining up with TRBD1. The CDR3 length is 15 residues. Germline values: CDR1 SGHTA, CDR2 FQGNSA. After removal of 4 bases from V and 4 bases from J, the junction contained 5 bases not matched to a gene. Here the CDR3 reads CASSSPGTGKNIQYF. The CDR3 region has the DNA TGTGCCAGCAGCTCCCCCGGGACAGGGAAAAACATTCAGTACTTC.

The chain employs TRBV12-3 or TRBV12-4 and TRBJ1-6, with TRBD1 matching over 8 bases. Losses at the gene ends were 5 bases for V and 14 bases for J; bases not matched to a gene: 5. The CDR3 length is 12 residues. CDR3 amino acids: CASSNGQGTLHF. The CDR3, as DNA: TGTGCCAGCAGTAACGGACAGGGCACCCTCCACTTT.

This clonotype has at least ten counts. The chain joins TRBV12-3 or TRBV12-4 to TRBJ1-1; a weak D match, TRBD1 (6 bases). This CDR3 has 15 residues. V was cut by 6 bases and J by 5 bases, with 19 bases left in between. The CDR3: CASSPTGFLDTEAFF. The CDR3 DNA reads TGTGCCAGCAGCCCTACAGGGTTTTTGGATACTGAAGCTTTCTTT.

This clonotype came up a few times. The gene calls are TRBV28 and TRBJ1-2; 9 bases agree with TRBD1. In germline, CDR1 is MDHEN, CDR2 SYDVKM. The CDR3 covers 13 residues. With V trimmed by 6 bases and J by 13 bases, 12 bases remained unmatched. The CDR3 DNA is TGTGCCAGCAGAAACAGGGGGCGGAATGGTCCCACCTTC. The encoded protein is CASRNRGRNGPTF.

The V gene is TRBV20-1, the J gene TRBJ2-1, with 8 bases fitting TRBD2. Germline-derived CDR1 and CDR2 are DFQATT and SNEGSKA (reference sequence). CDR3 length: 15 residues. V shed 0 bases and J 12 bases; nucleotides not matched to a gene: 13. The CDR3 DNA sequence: TGCAGTGCTAGAGATTTAGGCAGGGGCGGGGGGTTGCAGTTCTTC. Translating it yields CSARDLGRGGGLQFF.

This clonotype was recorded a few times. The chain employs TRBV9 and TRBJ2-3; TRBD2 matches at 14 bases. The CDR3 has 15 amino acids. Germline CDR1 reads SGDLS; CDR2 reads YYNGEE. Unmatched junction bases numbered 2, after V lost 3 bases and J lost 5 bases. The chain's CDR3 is CASSEGLAGVDTQYF. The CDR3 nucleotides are TGTGCCAGCAGCGAGGGACTAGCGGGAGTAGATACGCAGTATTTT.

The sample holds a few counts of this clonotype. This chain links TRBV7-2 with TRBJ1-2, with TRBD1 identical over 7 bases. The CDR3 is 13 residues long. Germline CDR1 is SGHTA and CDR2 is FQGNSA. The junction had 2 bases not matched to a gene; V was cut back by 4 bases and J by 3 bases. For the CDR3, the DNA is TGTGCCAGCAGCTCGGGACAGTACTATGGCTACACCTTC. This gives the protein CASSSGQYYGYTF.

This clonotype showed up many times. CDR3 loop: CASSQSLGLTLNGAFF. The CDR3 DNA sequence: TGCGCCAGCAGCCAATCGTTAGGGCTCACCCTAAATGGGGCTTTCTTT. This sequence joins TRBV4-1 and TRBJ1-1; D unclear. The CDR3 runs 16 residues. With 2 bases removed from V and 11 bases from J, the gap between germline ends came to 24 bases. Germline assignment: CDR1 MGHRA and CDR2 YSYEKL.

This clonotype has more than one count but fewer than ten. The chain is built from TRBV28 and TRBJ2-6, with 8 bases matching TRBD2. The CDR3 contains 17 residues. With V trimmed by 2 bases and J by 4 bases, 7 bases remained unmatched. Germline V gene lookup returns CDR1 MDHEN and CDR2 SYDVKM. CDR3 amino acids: CASSLGSGVAGANVLTF. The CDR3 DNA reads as TGTGCCAGCAGTTTAGGTAGCGGGGTAGCCGGGGCCAACGTCCTGACTTTC.

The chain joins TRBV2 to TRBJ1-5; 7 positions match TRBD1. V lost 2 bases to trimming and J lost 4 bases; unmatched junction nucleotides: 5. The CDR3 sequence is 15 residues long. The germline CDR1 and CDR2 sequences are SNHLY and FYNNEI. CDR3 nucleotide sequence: TGTGCCAGCAGTGAACAGGGACAGCAAAATCAGCCCCAGCATTTT. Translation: CASSEQGQQNQPQHF.

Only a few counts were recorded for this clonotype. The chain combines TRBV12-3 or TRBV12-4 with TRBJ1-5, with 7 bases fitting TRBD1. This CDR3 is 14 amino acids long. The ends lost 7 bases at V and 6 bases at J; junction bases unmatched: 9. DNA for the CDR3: TGTGCCAGCAAAGAGACAGGGAGGTTTCAGCCCCAGCATTTT. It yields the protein CASKETGRFQPQHF.

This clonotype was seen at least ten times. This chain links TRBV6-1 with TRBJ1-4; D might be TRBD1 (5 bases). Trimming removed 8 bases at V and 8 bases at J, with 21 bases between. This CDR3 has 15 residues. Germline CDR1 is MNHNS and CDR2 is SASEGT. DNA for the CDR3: TGTGCCAGCGGGACGGTGGAGGCAGTTGGGGAAAAACTGTTTTTT. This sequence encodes CASGTVEAVGEKLFF.

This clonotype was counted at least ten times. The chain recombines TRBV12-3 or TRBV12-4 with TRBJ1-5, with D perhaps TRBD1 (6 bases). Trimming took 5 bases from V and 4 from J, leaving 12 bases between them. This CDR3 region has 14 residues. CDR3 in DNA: TGTGCCAGCAGTCAGGGGTTTGAAAATCAGCCCCAGCATTTT. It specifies CASSQGFENQPQHF.

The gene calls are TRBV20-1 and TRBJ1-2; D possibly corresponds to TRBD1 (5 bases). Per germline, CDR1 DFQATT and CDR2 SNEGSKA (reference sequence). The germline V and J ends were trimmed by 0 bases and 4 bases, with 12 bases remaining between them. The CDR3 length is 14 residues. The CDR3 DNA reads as TGCAGTGCTAGAGATGGGGCGGACCTCTATGGCTACACCTTC. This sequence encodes CSARDGADLYGYTF.

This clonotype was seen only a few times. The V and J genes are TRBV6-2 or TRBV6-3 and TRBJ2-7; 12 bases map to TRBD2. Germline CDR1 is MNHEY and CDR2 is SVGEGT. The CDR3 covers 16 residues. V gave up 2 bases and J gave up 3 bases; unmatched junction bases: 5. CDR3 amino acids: CASSYGLAGLGYEQYF. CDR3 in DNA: TGTGCCAGCAGTTACGGACTAGCGGGACTGGGCTACGAGCAGTACTTC.

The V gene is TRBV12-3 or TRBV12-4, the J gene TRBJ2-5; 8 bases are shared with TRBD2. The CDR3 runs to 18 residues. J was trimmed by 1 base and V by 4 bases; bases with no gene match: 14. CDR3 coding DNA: TGTGCCAGCAGTTCCCGGCCTTTCATGGCGGGGGGCCAAGAGACCCAGTACTTC. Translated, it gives CASSSRPFMAGGQETQYF.

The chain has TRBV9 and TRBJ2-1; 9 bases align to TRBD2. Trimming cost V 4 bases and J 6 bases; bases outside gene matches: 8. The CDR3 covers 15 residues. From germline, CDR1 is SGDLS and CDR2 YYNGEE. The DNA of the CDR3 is TGTGCCAGCAGCCCCGGGCTAGCGGGGCTCAATGAGCAGTTCTTC. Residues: CASSPGLAGLNEQFF.